This T cell receptor beta chain was profiled in a study of blood T cell repertoires in COVID-19. Overall study: PBMCs, B-cell-depleted T cells, or T cells were the source of the cDNA or gDNA that made up the material.

Original data processing: Researchers report that nucleated cell counts were estimated from reference gene primer amplification. Here immunoSEQ multiplex PCR was the method, and the copy in TCRdb shows in-frame clones only, minus some. From that table come the V and J calls and clone size; the DNA was used to work out D and trimming. Counted here are about 160,000 clones, approximately 81% occurring once; the ten biggest clones make up around 3.2%. The sequence derives from a human donor with acute or convalescent COVID-19. The donor label of this sample is uncertain. The sequencing sample was made of peripheral blood.

CDR3 residues: CASSLYSQETQYF. In DNA form, the CDR3 reads TGTGCCAGCAGCTTATACAGTCAAGAGACCCAGTACTTC. The chain joins TRBV7-7 to TRBJ2-5, with D unclear. The CDR3 length is 13 residues. From germline, CDR1 is SSHAT and CDR2 FNYEAQ (reference sequence). The V end lost 2 bases, the J end lost 2 bases, and 6 bases lay between the germline ends.